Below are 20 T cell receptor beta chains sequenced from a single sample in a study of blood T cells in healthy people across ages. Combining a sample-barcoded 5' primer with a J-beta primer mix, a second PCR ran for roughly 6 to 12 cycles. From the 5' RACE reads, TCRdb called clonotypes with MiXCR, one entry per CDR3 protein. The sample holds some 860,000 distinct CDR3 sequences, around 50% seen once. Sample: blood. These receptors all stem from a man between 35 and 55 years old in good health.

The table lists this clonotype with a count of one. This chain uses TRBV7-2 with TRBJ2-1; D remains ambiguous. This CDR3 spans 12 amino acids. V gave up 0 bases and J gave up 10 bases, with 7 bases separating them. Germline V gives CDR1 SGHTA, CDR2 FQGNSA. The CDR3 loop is CASSLAAGEQFF. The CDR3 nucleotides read TGTGCCAGCAGCTTAGCCGCCGGGGAGCAGTTCTTC. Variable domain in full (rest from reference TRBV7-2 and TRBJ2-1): GAGVSQSPSNKVTEKGKDVELRCDPISGHTALYWYRQSLGQGLEFLIYFQGNSAPDKSGLPSDRFSAERTGGSVSTLTIQRTQQEDSAVYLCASSLAAGEQFFGPGTRLTVL.

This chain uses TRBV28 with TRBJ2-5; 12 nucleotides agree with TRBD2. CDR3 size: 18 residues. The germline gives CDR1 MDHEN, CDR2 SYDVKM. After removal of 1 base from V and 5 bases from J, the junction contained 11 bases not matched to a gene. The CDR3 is CASSLSPLAGGPLETQYF. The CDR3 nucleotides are TGTGCCAGCAGTTTATCCCCCCTAGCGGGAGGGCCGCTGGAGACCCAGTACTTC.

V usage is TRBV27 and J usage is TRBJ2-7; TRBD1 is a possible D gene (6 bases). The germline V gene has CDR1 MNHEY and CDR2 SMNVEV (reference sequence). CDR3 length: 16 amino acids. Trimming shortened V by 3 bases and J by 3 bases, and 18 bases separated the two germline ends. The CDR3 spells CASSLGPPGVGYEQYF. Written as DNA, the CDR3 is TGTGCCAGCAGTTTGGGCCCCCCAGGGGTGGGCTACGAGCAGTACTTC.

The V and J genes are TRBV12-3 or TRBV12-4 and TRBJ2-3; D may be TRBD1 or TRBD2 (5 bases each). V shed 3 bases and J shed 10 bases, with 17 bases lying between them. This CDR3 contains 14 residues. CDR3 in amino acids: CASSFRGTRRAQYF. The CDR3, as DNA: TGTGCCAGCAGTTTTCGAGGGACCAGAAGGGCGCAGTATTTT.

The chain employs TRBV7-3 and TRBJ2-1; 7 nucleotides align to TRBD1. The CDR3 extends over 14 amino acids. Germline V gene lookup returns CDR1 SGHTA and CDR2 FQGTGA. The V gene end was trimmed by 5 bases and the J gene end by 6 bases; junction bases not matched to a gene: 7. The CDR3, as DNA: TGTGCCAGCAGCCCTAACAGGGGTGTCAATGAGCAGTTCTTC. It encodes CASSPNRGVNEQFF.

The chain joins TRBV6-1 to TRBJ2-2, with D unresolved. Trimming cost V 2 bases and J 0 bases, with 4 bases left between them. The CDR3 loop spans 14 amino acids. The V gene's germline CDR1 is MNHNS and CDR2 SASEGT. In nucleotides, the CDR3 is TGTGCCAGCAGTGAACAGGCGAACACCGGGGAGCTGTTTTTT. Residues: CASSEQANTGELFF.

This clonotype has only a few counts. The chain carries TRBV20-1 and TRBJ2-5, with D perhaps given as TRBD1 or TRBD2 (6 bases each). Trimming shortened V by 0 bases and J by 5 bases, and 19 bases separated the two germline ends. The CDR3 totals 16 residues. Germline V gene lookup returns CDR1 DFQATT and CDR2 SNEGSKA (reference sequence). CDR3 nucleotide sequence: TGCAGTGCTAGAGATAGGTCCGGGGGCGAATTGGAGACCCAGTACTTC. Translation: CSARDRSGGELETQYF.

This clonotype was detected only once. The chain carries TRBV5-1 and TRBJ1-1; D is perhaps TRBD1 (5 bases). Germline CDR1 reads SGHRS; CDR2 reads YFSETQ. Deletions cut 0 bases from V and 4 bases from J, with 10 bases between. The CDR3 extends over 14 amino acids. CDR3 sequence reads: CASSLVSGGTEAFF. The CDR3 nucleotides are TGCGCCAGCAGCTTGGTATCGGGGGGCACTGAAGCTTTCTTT.

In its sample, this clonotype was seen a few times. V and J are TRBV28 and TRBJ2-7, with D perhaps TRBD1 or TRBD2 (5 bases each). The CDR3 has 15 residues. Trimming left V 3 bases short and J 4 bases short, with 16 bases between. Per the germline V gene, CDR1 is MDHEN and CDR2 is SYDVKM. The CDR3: CASSFRGAALYEQYF. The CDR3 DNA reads TGTGCCAGCAGTTTCCGGGGCGCCGCGCTTTACGAGCAGTACTTC.

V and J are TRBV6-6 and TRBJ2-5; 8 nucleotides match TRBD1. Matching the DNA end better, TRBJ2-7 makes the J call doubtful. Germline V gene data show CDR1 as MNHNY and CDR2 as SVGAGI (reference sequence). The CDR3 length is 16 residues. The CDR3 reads CASSYSGQGGRNEQYF. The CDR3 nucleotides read TGTGCCAGCAGTTACTCAGGACAGGGTGGGAGGAACGAGCAGTACTTC.

This CDR3 is CASSPRTLGNTIYF. CDR3 DNA sequence: TGTGCCAGCAGTCCCAGGACTCTTGGAAACACCATATATTTT. The chain combines TRBV12-3 or TRBV12-4 with TRBJ1-3; D uncertain. Trimming shortened V by 5 bases and J by 3 bases, and 11 bases separated the two germline ends. The CDR3 is made up of 14 amino acids.

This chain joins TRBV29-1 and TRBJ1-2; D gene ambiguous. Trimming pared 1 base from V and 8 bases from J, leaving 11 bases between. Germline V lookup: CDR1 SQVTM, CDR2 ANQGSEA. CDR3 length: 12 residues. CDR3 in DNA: TGCAGCGTTGAAGGTTCGGGGTGGGGCTACACCTTC. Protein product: CSVEGSGWGYTF.

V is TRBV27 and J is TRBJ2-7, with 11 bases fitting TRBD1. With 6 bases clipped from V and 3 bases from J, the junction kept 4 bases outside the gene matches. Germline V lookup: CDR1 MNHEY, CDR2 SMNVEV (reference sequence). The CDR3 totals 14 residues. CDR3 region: CASSEGTGGYEQYF. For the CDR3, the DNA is TGTGCCAGCAGCGAGGGGACAGGGGGCTACGAGCAGTACTTC.

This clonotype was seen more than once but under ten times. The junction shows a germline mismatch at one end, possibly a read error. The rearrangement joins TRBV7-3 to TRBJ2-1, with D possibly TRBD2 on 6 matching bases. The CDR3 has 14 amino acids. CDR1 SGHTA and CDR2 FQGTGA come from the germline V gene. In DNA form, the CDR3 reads TGTGCCAGCAGCCTAACGCCGGAGGGTGGTGAGCAGTTCTTC. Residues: CASSLTPEGGEQFF.

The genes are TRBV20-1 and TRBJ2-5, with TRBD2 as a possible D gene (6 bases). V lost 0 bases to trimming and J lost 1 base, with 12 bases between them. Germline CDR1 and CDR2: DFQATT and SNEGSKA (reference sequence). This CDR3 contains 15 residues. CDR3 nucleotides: TGCAGTGCTAGAGATTGGGGACTCATCCAAGAGACCCAGTACTTC. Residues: CSARDWGLIQETQYF.

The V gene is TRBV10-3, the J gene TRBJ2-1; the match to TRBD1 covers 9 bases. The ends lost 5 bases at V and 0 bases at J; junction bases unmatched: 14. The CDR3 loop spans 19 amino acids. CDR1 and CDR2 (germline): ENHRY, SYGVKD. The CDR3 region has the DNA TGTGCCATCAGTCGCGACAGACAGGGGGACCGCGGCTCCTACAATGAGCAGTTCTTC. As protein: CAISRDRQGDRGSYNEQFF.

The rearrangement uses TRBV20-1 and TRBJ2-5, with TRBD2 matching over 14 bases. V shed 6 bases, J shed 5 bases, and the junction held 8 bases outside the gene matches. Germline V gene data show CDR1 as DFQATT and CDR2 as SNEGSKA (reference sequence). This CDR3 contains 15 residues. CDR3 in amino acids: CSANPRTSGRETQYF. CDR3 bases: TGCAGTGCCAACCCCCGGACTAGCGGGAGGGAGACCCAGTACTTC.

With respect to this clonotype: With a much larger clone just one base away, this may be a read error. For the CDR3, the DNA is TGTGCCGGCAGGGGACTAGCGGACGAGCAGTACTTC. Protein sequence: CAGRGLADEQYF. The chain has TRBV7-9 and TRBJ2-7; TRBD2 aligns across 11 bases. From germline, CDR1 is SEHNR and CDR2 FQNEAQ (reference sequence). The CDR3 sequence is 12 residues long.

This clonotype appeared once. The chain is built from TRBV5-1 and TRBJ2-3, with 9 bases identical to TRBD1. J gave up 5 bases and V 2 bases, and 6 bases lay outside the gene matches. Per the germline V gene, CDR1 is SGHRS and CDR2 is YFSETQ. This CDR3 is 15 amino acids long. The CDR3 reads CASSLQGALEDTQYF. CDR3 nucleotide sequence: TGCGCCAGCAGCTTACAGGGGGCGCTGGAAGATACGCAGTATTTT.

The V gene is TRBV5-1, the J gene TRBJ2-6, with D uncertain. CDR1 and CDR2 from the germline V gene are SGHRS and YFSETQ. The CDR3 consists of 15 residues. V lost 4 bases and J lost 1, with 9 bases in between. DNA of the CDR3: TGCGCCAGCAGCCTCGGGTGGTCTGGGGCCAACGTCCTGACTTTC. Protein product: CASSLGWSGANVLTF.